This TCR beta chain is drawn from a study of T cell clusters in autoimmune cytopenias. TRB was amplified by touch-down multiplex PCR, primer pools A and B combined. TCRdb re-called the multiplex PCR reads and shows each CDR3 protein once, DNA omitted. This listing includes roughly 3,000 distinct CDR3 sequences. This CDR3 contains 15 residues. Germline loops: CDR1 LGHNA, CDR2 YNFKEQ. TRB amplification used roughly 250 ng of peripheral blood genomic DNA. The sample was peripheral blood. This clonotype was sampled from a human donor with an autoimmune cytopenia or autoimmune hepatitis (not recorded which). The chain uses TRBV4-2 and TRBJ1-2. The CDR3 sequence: CASSQDQGANYGYTF.